This T cell receptor beta chain was sequenced in a study of T cell repertoires in cytomegalovirus infection. Study-level points and caveats: It was HLA-C-restricted CMV-specific TCR beta clonotypes that dominated the response ex vivo. CMV carriers with the relevant HLA were identified by cumulative public TCR beta family frequency.

Germline CDR1 and CDR2: MDHEN and SYDVKM. V dropped 8 bases and J dropped 1 base, with 12 bases sitting between them. This CDR3 comprises 14 residues. From the reads, TCRdb called clonotypes with MiXCR, one entry per CDR3 protein. The table records about 900,000 distinct CDR3 sequences, 31% of them present only once. Concerning this clonotype itself: The antigen is undetermined.

V and J are TRBV28 and TRBJ2-4; either TRBD1 or TRBD2 may fit D (5 bases each). The material was cultured CD8+ T cells from PBMCs, obtained from culture after CMV antigen stimulation. This TCR was sampled from a human donor in good health (CMV status not recorded). Some clones in this sample may be carry-over from other donors' samples. CDR3 DNA: TGTGCCAGCTACAGGTGGGGGGCCAAAAACATTCAGTACTTC. Protein sequence: CASYRWGAKNIQYF.